The clone carrying this T cell receptor (beta chain) was seen only a few times. These data originate in a study of PD-L1 blockade in urothelial cancer. Spike-ins of synthetic TCR analog templates went into each PCR. The method was immunoSEQ multiplex PCR; TCRdb's version includes in-frame clones alone and lacks a portion of them. The sample records some 67,000 clones, 70% to 90% being singletons. J was trimmed by 4 bases and V by 1 base; bases with no gene match: 7. The CDR3 covers 16 residues. Germline-derived CDR1 and CDR2 are MNHEY and SMNVEV (reference sequence). The sample was PBMCs, taken around atezolizumab (anti-PD-L1) treatment. This receptor was obtained from a man aged 60 to 69 with urothelial cancer. The genes are TRBV27 and TRBJ2-1; 7 bases are a match to TRBD2. The CDR3, as DNA: TGTGCCAGCAGTTTATTCGTGGCTAGCGGATACAATGAGCAGTTCTTC. As protein: CASSLFVASGYNEQFF.